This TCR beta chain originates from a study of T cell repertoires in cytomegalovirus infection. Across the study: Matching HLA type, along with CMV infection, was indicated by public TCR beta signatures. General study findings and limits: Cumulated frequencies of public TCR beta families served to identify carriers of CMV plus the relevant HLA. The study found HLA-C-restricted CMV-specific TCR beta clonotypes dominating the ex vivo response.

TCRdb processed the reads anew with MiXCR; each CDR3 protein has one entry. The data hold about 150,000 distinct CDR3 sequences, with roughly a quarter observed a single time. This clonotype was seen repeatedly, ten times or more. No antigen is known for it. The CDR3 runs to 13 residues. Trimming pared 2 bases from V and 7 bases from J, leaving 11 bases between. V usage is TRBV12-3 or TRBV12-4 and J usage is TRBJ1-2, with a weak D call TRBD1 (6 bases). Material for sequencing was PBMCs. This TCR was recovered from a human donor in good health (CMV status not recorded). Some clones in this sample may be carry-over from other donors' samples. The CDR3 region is CASSLKSGVGYTF. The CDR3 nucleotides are TGTGCCAGCAGTTTAAAATCAGGGGTTGGCTACACCTTC.